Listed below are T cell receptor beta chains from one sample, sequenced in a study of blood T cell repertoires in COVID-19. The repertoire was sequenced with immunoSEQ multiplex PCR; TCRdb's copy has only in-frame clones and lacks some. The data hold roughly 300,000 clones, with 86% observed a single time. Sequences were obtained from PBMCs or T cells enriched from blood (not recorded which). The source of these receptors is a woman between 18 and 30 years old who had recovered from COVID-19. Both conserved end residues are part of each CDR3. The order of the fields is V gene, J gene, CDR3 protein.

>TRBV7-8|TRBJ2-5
CASSPSTSGGGLAQYF
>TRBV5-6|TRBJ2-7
CASSSPGQGSYEQYF
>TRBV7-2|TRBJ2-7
CASSLGDSYEQYF
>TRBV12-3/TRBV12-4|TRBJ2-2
CASSSSGVGELFF
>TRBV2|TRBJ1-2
CASSASAYGYTF
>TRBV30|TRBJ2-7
CAWMGGVAASYEQYF
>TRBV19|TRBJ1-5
CASRDWGQASNQPQHF
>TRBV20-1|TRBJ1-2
CSAQGQSGYTF
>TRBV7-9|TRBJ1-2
CASSSATKESGGYTF
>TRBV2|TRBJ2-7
CANSRDTYEQYF
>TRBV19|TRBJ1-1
CASSIDPINRAF
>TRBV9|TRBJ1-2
CASSVTLGGGYGYTF
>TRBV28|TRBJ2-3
CASSFGGSLADTQYF
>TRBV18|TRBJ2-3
CASSPSVQGGTDTQYF
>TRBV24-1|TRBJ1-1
CATSGLDFSEAFF
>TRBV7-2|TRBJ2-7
CASSLGQTTIYEQYF